Below, one T cell receptor beta chain is given with its context. Its cognate antigen is unknown. The sample is drawn from a study of T cells after yellow fever vaccination. Study overall: With SMART-Seq v4 Ultra Low Input, the fractions containing low cell numbers were prepared.

It was through 5'RACE template switching that TCR cDNA was made, with a universal primer site and UMIs added. TCRdb called the 5' RACE reads again in MiXCR, with one record for every CDR3 protein. The table includes around 340,000 distinct CDR3 sequences, around 13% detected once. Study-wide findings and caveats: Most clones from primary vaccination resurfaced after the booster (96% CD4, around 91% CD8).

This TCR derives from a man aged 18 to 35 who received the YFV17D yellow fever vaccine. The sequences come from CD4+ T cells sorted from PBMCs, collected 15 days after the yellow fever booster vaccination.

The CDR3 loop is CASSAGGVTQYF. CDR3 sequence (DNA): TGTGCCAGCAGCGCCGGGGGGGTGACCCAGTACTTC. This chain uses TRBV9 with TRBJ2-5, with 8 bases aligning to TRBD2. Germline V gene data show CDR1 as SGDLS and CDR2 as YYNGEE. The CDR3 is made up of 12 amino acids. The V and J ends lost 3 bases and 7 bases, in that order; junction bases with no gene match: 2.